These T cell receptor beta chains were read from a single sample in a study of T cell responses to AZD1222 COVID-19 vaccine. This table comes from immunoSEQ multiplex PCR, and its TCRdb copy is limited to in-frame clones, with some not included. The sample includes some 120,000 clones, roughly 88% seen only once; the top ten take 7.6%. This sample comprised peripheral blood, obtained on day 0 of AZD1222 vaccination. These receptors originate from an adult in good health. Both conserved end residues are trimmed from each CDR3. A D gene is named only where the DNA matches it firmly. The listing skips clone size in some rows; elsewhere it reads once, few, many or a size class.

v_call,j_call,d_call,clone_size,cdr3_aa
TRBV2,TRBJ2-7,.,.,ASKPDSPTYEQY
TRBV5-4,TRBJ2-7,TRBD1,.,ASTPGQGVHEQY
TRBV19,TRBJ2-1,.,.,ASSTRLGVSGNEQF
TRBV5-1,TRBJ2-7,TRBD2,.,ASSLWGTSGGFYEQY
TRBV5-6,TRBJ1-5,.,.,ASSLDLSQPQH
TRBV29-1,TRBJ1-1,TRBD1,.,SVFSGGHEAF
TRBV19,TRBJ2-1,.,.,ASSGGTQQF
TRBV29-1,TRBJ1-1,TRBD1,.,SVSGGAHTEAF
TRBV5-1,TRBJ1-6,.,.,ASSSRTGSAYNSPLH
TRBV5-6,TRBJ1-4,.,few,ASSPGQGRAGEKLF
TRBV10-1,TRBJ2-7,TRBD2,.,ASSESLSGGIYEQY
TRBV6-5,TRBJ2-3,TRBD1,.,ASRGLTGFEDTQY
TRBV19,TRBJ2-1,.,.,ASRLKGGRTPIYNEQF
TRBV7-9,TRBJ2-1,.,.,ASSSPGGNEQF
TRBV7-9,TRBJ1-6,.,.,ASSSNSPLH
TRBV11-2,TRBJ1-6,.,few,ASSLGASPNSPLH
TRBV4-3,TRBJ1-2,.,.,ASSQGVGVGVYGYT
TRBV28,TRBJ1-5,.,.,ASSQGLPKYSNQPQH
TRBV5-5,TRBJ1-1,.,.,ASSLLTLNTEAF
TRBV7-2,TRBJ2-3,.,once,ASSLGRARSDTQY
TRBV6-5,TRBJ1-6,.,once,ASSRQLMHSPLH
TRBV30,TRBJ2-7,.,.,AWSTSRGASIISYEQY
TRBV3-1/TRBV3-2,TRBJ2-7,.,.,ASSQGAAIYEQY
TRBV29-1,TRBJ1-5,TRBD1,.,SASKGTGDQPQH
TRBV9,TRBJ2-3,TRBD2,.,ASSPGTSGRASTQY
TRBV7-2,TRBJ2-7,.,.,ASSLVVRGLLVEQY
TRBV4-3,TRBJ1-1,.,.,ASSQDLSRAGTEAF
TRBV29-1,TRBJ1-3,.,.,SVSGEVAGNTIY
TRBV21-1,TRBJ2-3,.,.,ASSKGGQGLDLPLDTQY
TRBV27,TRBJ1-1,TRBD1,.,ASRTGQRNTEAF
TRBV29-1,TRBJ2-5,.,.,SGTIQETQY
TRBV2,TRBJ2-7,TRBD2,.,ASSDWREPHYEQY
TRBV19,TRBJ1-2,TRBD1,.,ASRPGQLANYGYT
TRBV7-9,TRBJ2-7,.,.,ASSSIPVYEQY
TRBV7-3,TRBJ1-4,.,.,ASSPYVGEKLF
TRBV10-3,TRBJ1-1,.,once,AISEINTEAF
TRBV6-5,TRBJ1-6,.,.,ASSYSNRGGNSPLH
TRBV11-2,TRBJ1-6,.,.,ASSSFNSPLH
TRBV5-1,TRBJ1-1,TRBD1,.,ASSSMTGADTEAF
TRBV28,TRBJ1-4,.,.,ASSPPNEKLF
TRBV18,TRBJ1-1,.,.,ASSVIQGETEAF
TRBV5-4,TRBJ2-3,.,.,ASSIRPGTQY
TRBV6-6,TRBJ2-1,TRBD2,.,ASSPPGLATRNEQF
TRBV7-2,TRBJ1-2,.,.,ASSLARASYGYT
TRBV6-1,TRBJ1-2,.,.,ASSEAWSEGNYGYT
TRBV3-1/TRBV3-2,TRBJ1-1,.,.,ASSPRQRTEAF
TRBV6-5,TRBJ1-6,TRBD1,.,ASNLGQGGNSPLH
TRBV3-1/TRBV3-2,TRBJ1-2,.,.,ASSQEHIYGYT
TRBV2,TRBJ1-1,.,.,ASTLWDTEAF
TRBV5-1,TRBJ2-3,.,once,ASSLSTSTDTQY